These 18 T cell receptor beta chains were sequenced from one sample in a study of shared clonotypes between healthy human individuals. The assay was immunoSEQ multiplex PCR, and TCRdb's table has in-frame clones only and misses some. The sample yields about 1.5 million clones, about 98% seen once. Input material: naive CD4+ T cells sorted from blood. Subset reported: CD45RA+ positively selected. The receptor set was obtained from a man younger than 40 in good health.

The chain employs TRBV5-4 and TRBJ2-7; 9 bases line up with TRBD2. The junction had 14 bases not matched to a gene; V was cut back by 0 bases and J by 7 bases. CDR3 length equals 17 residues. Germline CDR1 is SGHNT and CDR2 is YYREEE (reference sequence). The CDR3 is CASSLESASGTRGEQYF. CDR3 bases: TGTGCCAGCAGCTTGGAGTCGGCTAGCGGGACGAGGGGGGAGCAGTACTTC. The full variable domain, in which reference TRBV5-4 and TRBJ2-7 provide the parts outside the CDR3, is ETGVTQSPTHLIKTRGQQVTLRCSSQSGHNTVSWYQQALGQGPQFIFQYYREEENGRGNFPPRFSGLQFPNYSSELNVNALELDDSALYLCASSLESASGTRGEQYFGPGTRLTVT.

V is TRBV6-5 and J is TRBJ1-2; 7 nucleotides match TRBD1. Per the germline V gene, CDR1 is MNHEY and CDR2 is SVGAGI. CDR3 length: 15 amino acids. The V and J ends lost 4 bases and 0 bases, in that order; junction bases with no gene match: 5. The CDR3 nucleotides are TGTGCCAGCAGTTGGACAGGAGATACTAACTATGGCTACACCTTC. Protein sequence: CASSWTGDTNYGYTF.

The chain joins TRBV7-2 to TRBJ1-5; possible D gene TRBD1, 6 bases. The germline gives CDR1 SGHTA, CDR2 FQGNSA. The V gene lost 6 bases and the J gene lost 1 base, with 19 bases spanning the gap. This CDR3 is built from 17 residues. The CDR3, as DNA: TGTGCCAGCAGTTACTATACCAGGGGTAGGAGCAATCAGCCCCAGCATTTT. Protein sequence: CASSYYTRGRSNQPQHF.

This clone has a single count. J is TRBJ1-2 and V is TRBV18; D uncertain. CDR3 length equals 15 residues. Germline V gene sequence: CDR1 KGHSH, CDR2 LQKENI. V lost 2 bases to trimming and J lost 6 bases, with 16 bases between them. The CDR3 nucleotides read TGTGCCAGCTCACCAGGAGGTTCGGAGCGGGATGGCTACACCTTC. It codes for CASSPGGSERDGYTF. The full variable domain, in which reference TRBV18 and TRBJ1-2 provide the parts outside the CDR3, is NAGVMQNPRHLVRRRGQEARLRCSPMKGHSHVYWYRQLPEEGLKFMVYLQKENIIDESGMPKERFSAEFPKEGPSILRIQQVVRGDSAAYFCASSPGGSERDGYTFGSGTRLTVV.

V is TRBV29-1 and J is TRBJ2-7; D is perhaps TRBD2 (6 bases). CDR3 size: 12 residues. Trimming shortened V by 7 bases and J by 7 bases, and 17 bases separated the two germline ends. Germline values: CDR1 SQVTM, CDR2 ANQGSEA. The CDR3 loop is CSGGTLYGEQYF. CDR3 bases: TGCAGCGGCGGGACCCTTTACGGAGAGCAGTACTTC.

V usage is TRBV2 and J usage is TRBJ2-7; D uncertain. Per germline, CDR1 SNHLY and CDR2 FYNNEI. Trimming removed 6 bases from V and 4 bases from J, with 7 bases in between. The CDR3 runs to 11 residues. The CDR3 here is CASSLAYEQYF. Here the CDR3 DNA reads TGTGCCAGCAGCTTGGCTTACGAGCAGTACTTC.

The rearrangement links TRBV7-9 to TRBJ2-7, with D uncertain. V lost 0 bases, J lost 3 bases, and 12 bases lay in between. Germline-derived CDR1 and CDR2 are SEHNR and FQNEAQ (reference sequence). This CDR3 has 15 amino acids. The CDR3 reads CASSLAMAGYYEQYF. In DNA, the CDR3 is TGTGCCAGCAGCTTAGCCATGGCAGGATACTACGAGCAGTACTTC.

J is TRBJ2-3 and V is TRBV15; 7 bases agree with TRBD1. J lost 3 bases, V lost 4 bases, and 7 bases had no gene match. Germline CDR1 is LNHNV and CDR2 is YYDKDF (reference sequence). The CDR3 is made up of 15 amino acids. The CDR3: CATSKTGQRTDTQYF. In nucleotides, the CDR3 is TGTGCCACCAGCAAAACGGGACAGCGAACAGATACGCAGTATTTT. Complete variable domain (other parts from reference TRBV15 and TRBJ2-3): DAMVIQNPRYQVTQFGKPVTLSCSQTLNHNVMYWYQQKSSQAPKLLFHYYDKDFNNEADTPDNFQSRRPNTSFCFLDIRSPGLGDTAMYLCATSKTGQRTDTQYFGPGTRLTVL.

The chain couples TRBV12-5 to TRBJ2-3; D is uncertain. The CDR3 covers 13 residues. Germline lookup yields CDR1 LGHNT and CDR2 FRNRAP. V lost 1 base to trimming and J lost 6 bases, with 8 bases between them. CDR3 coding DNA: TGTGCTAGTGGTTTGGAATCGGTGGATACGCAGTATTTT. Translating it yields CASGLESVDTQYF.

About this clone: Other DNA sequences of this sample code for an identical CDR3. The rearrangement links TRBV5-1 to TRBJ2-1; TRBD2 matches 13 bases. Per the germline V gene, CDR1 is SGHRS and CDR2 is YFSETQ. V gave up 0 bases and J gave up 0 bases; unmatched junction bases: 0. This CDR3 spans 17 amino acids. Here the CDR3 DNA reads TGCGCCAGCAGCTTGGGACTAGCGGGAGGCTCCTACAATGAGCAGTTCTTC. Encoded protein: CASSLGLAGGSYNEQFF.

This chain connects TRBV6-5 to TRBJ2-7; D tentatively fits TRBD1 or TRBD2 (5 bases each). Trimming pared 5 bases from V and 3 bases from J, leaving 14 bases between. There are 14 residues in the CDR3. Germline loops: CDR1 MNHEY, CDR2 SVGAGI. The CDR3 loop is CASSPRGTIYEQYF. For the CDR3, the DNA is TGTGCCAGCAGTCCCCGAGGGACCATCTACGAGCAGTACTTC.

A word on this clone: The same CDR3 is also encoded by other DNA sequences in this sample. The rearrangement uses TRBV7-9 and TRBJ2-7; 9 bases fit TRBD1. Germline assignment: CDR1 SEHNR and CDR2 FQNEAQ (reference sequence). CDR3 length: 14 residues. V dropped 5 bases and J dropped 4; count of bases not matched to a gene: 6. Here the CDR3 DNA reads TGTGCCAGCAGCCAGGGACAGGGTTCGTACGAGCAGTACTTC. Amino acids: CASSQGQGSYEQYF. Filled out from reference TRBV7-9 and TRBJ2-7, the complete variable domain reads DTGVSQNPRHKITKRGQNVTFRCDPISEHNRLYWYRQTLGQGPEFLTYFQNEAQLEKSRLLSDRFSAERPKGSFSTLEIQRTEQGDSAMYLCASSQGQGSYEQYFGPGTRLTVT.

Of note for this clone: Distinct nucleotide sequences in the sample also encode this CDR3. The chain joins TRBV5-4 to TRBJ2-7; D is perhaps TRBD1 (7 bases). CDR1 SGHNT and CDR2 YYREEE come from the germline V gene (reference sequence). V was shortened by 0 bases and J by 2 bases, with 9 bases between the two germline ends. The CDR3 totals 14 residues. The CDR3 reads CASSLAGGPYEQYF. The DNA of the CDR3 is TGTGCCAGCAGCTTGGCAGGGGGGCCCTACGAGCAGTACTTC.

CDR3 bases: TGCGCCAGCAGCCAAGGACCGGGAGTCAGGGGCGAGCAGTTCTTC. It specifies CASSQGPGVRGEQFF. The chain couples TRBV4-1 to TRBJ2-1; D is possibly TRBD1 or TRBD2 (6 bases each). The CDR3 covers 15 residues. V shed 1 base and J shed 10 bases, with 17 bases lying between them. CDR1 MGHRA and CDR2 YSYEKL come from the germline V gene.

A word on this clone: At the DNA level, this CDR3 is encoded by other sequences in the same sample as well. The chain couples TRBV7-3 to TRBJ2-7, with D unclear. The CDR3 is 13 residues long. Germline V lookup: CDR1 SGHTA, CDR2 FQGTGA. Trimming shortened V by 5 bases and J by 3 bases, and 11 bases separated the two germline ends. This CDR3 reads CASSLSRDYEQYF. The CDR3, as DNA: TGTGCCAGCAGCCTAAGTAGGGACTACGAGCAGTACTTC.

The rearrangement joins TRBV10-3 to TRBJ1-2; D remains unclear. The germline V gene encodes CDR1 ENHRY and CDR2 SYGVKD. CDR3 length: 14 amino acids. The V end lost 0 bases, the J end lost 2 bases, and 7 bases lay between the germline ends. CDR3 coding DNA: TGTGCCATCAGTGAGTCAACACTCAACTATGGCTACACCTTC. Translating gives CAISESTLNYGYTF.

With regard to this clone: The same CDR3 also results from other DNA sequences found in this sample. The chain uses TRBV15 and TRBJ2-7, with D unresolved. Looked up from germline, CDR1 is LNHNV and CDR2 is YYDKDF (reference sequence). Trimming took off 3 bases at V and 3 bases at J, with 9 bases between the two ends. CDR3 length: 13 residues. This CDR3 is CATSRASFYEQYF. CDR3 DNA sequence: TGTGCCACCAGCAGGGCATCCTTCTACGAGCAGTACTTC.

DNA for the CDR3: TGCAGCGCTAGACAGGTGGGGGACACTGAAGCTTTCTTT. Translating it yields CSARQVGDTEAFF. This sequence joins TRBV29-1 and TRBJ1-1, with D possibly matching TRBD1 (6 bases). Germline V gene sequence: CDR1 SQVTM, CDR2 ANQGSEA. The CDR3 is made up of 13 amino acids. V lost 7 bases and J lost 3, with 15 bases in between.